This TCR beta chain was found in a study of blood T cell repertoires in COVID-19. Study details: There were acute and convalescent COVID-19 samples, and they came from the United States, Italy and Spain. Sources were T cells, B-cell-depleted T cells, or PBMCs; the material itself was cDNA or gDNA.

The assay was immunoSEQ multiplex PCR, and TCRdb's table has in-frame clones only and misses some. The repertoire holds 40,000 to 45,000 clones, with approximately 88% as singletons. The CDR3 has 15 residues. The V and J ends lost 2 bases and 1 base respectively, with 12 bases between them. The germline V gene has CDR1 MNHEY and CDR2 SVGAGI. The V call is TRBV6-5, the J call TRBJ2-7; possibly TRBD1 for D (5 bases). This receptor was identified in a man aged 45 to 65 with active COVID-19. The specimen sequenced was peripheral blood. CDR3 DNA sequence: TGTGCCAGCAGTTACAGGGGCCAGGGTTCCTACGAGCAGTACTTC. It yields the protein CASSYRGQGSYEQYF.